This TCR beta chain stems from a study of regulatory T cells in long-lasting Graves disease. Time point noted: newly diagnosed GD, antithyroid drugs for less than 3 months. Isolated PBMC RNA provided the starting material for the TCR library. Approximately 8.3 milliliters of peripheral blood went into EDTA tubes. Combining iRepertoire HTBI primers with Arm-PCR of CDR3 regions, the authors built TCR beta libraries. In TCRdb, the multiplex PCR reads were re-called with MiXCR into one record per CDR3 protein. The sample carries about 440,000 distinct CDR3 sequences, 14% to 15% recorded once. This clonotype was counted only a few times. The ends were cut back, 7 bases at V and 3 bases at J, with 7 bases in the middle. The CDR3 contains 11 residues. Germline V gene sequence: CDR1 ENHRY, CDR2 SYGVKD. The same data also went into a second study, on T cells in Graves' hyperthyroidism and ophthalmopathy. From that paper: Most clonotypes that expanded in the thyroid above 0.001 also showed up in blood.

The sequence was collected from a woman aged 30 to 39 with Graves disease. The sequencing used peripheral blood mononuclear cells (PBMCs), collected at new diagnosis, from a patient treated with antithyroid drugs. This chain links TRBV10-3 with TRBJ2-7; tentatively, D is TRBD1 or TRBD2 (6 bases each). CDR3 nucleotides: TGTGCCATCAAGGGGGGCTACGAGCAGTACTTC. The encoded protein is CAIKGGYEQYF.